This entry lists 27 T cell receptor beta chains sequenced from one sample in a study of blood T cell repertoires in COVID-19. Sequencing used immunoSEQ multiplex PCR; TCRdb keeps in-frame clones, though not all of them. The top ten hold about 11% of the sample, which has 95,000 to 100,000 clones, roughly 80% seen once. Sequencing was carried out using peripheral blood. These receptors originate from a woman of 80 years or more with acute or convalescent COVID-19.

The chain recombines TRBV29-1 with TRBJ2-5, with TRBD1 as a possible D gene (6 bases). Per the germline V gene, CDR1 is SQVTM and CDR2 is ANQGSEA. The CDR3 totals 12 residues. V was pared by 4 bases and J by 1 base, with 7 bases between. The CDR3 DNA reads TGCAGCGTTGCAGGGGTCCAAGAGACCCAGTACTTC. It translates to CSVAGVQETQYF.

CDR3 sequence (DNA): TGTGCCAGCAGTGAACCGACAGGGGTAGAGACCCAGTACTTC. This gives the protein CASSEPTGVETQYF. This chain uses TRBV6-1 with TRBJ2-5; 8 bases match TRBD1. With 2 bases clipped from V and 4 bases from J, the junction kept 3 bases outside the gene matches. Germline CDR1 reads MNHNS; CDR2 reads SASEGT. The length of the CDR3 is 14 residues.

This sequence joins TRBV18 and TRBJ1-1; TRBD1 is a possible D gene (5 bases). The germline V gene encodes CDR1 KGHSH and CDR2 LQKENI. The CDR3 covers 15 residues. V shed 0 bases and J shed 2 bases, with 10 bases lying between them. This chain's CDR3 is CASSPPSTANTEAFF. Here the CDR3 DNA reads TGTGCCAGCTCACCACCCTCGACAGCCAACACTGAAGCTTTCTTT.

The chain joins TRBV27 to TRBJ1-5; 10 bases fit TRBD1. V lost 5 bases, J lost 11 bases, and 12 bases stayed unmatched. CDR1 is MNHEY and CDR2 is SMNVEV in the germline V gene (reference sequence). This CDR3 contains 15 residues. The CDR3 sequence is CASSPTGGSGGAQHF. In nucleotides, the CDR3 is TGTGCCAGCAGTCCGACAGGGGGCAGTGGAGGGGCCCAGCATTTT.

The table lists this clone with a few counts. V usage is TRBV7-6 and J usage is TRBJ1-2; 9 nucleotides align to TRBD1. V shed 5 bases, J shed 0 bases, and the junction held 7 bases outside the gene matches. Germline assignment: CDR1 SGHVS and CDR2 FNYEAQ. This CDR3 is built from 16 residues. The CDR3, as DNA: TGTGCCAGCAGCGCGGGGACAGGGAAGTCTAACTATGGCTACACCTTC. This translates into CASSAGTGKSNYGYTF.

This CDR3 is CASSRGGGNTIYF. The CDR3 bases are TGTGCCAGCAGTCGAGGGGGTGGAAACACCATATATTTT. The chain combines TRBV11-2 with TRBJ1-3; weak D call: TRBD1 (6 bases). Trimming shortened V by 6 bases and J by 3 bases, and 9 bases separated the two germline ends. Germline CDR1 is SGHAT and CDR2 is FQNNGV. The CDR3 loop spans 13 amino acids.

The table lists this clone with a count of one. This chain links TRBV3-1 (or the pseudogene TRBV3-2) with TRBJ1-2; 7 bases match TRBD1. Per the germline V gene, CDR1 is LGHDT and CDR2 is YNNKEL (reference sequence). The CDR3 contains 12 residues. Trimming removed 5 bases from V and 7 bases from J; junction bases left unmatched: 4. The CDR3 is CASSDRVSGYTF. The CDR3 bases are TGTGCCAGCAGCGACAGGGTGTCTGGCTACACCTTC.

This clone was seen a single time. V usage is TRBV30 and J usage is TRBJ1-3, with a possible D match to TRBD1 (6 bases). Trimming took 0 bases from V and 3 from J, leaving 12 bases between them. CDR3 length equals 15 residues. The V gene's germline CDR1 is GTSNPN and CDR2 SVGIG (reference sequence). The CDR3 bases are TGTGCCTGGAGTGTAAGGGCAGGGGTTGGAAACACCATATATTTT. Its translation is CAWSVRAGVGNTIYF.

This clone was counted a few times. The genes are TRBV9 and TRBJ1-2; D unclear. Trimming left V 2 bases short and J 5 bases short, with 7 bases between. Germline V gene lookup returns CDR1 SGDLS and CDR2 YYNGEE. This CDR3 is built from 12 residues. The CDR3 DNA is TGTGCCAGCAGCGTCCCTTCTTATGGCTACACCTTC. It encodes CASSVPSYGYTF.

V usage is TRBV15 and J usage is TRBJ1-5; 8 bases fit TRBD1. Trimming at V came to 4 bases and at J to 6 bases, leaving 8 bases not matched to a gene. In germline, CDR1 is LNHNV, CDR2 YYDKDF (reference sequence). The CDR3 has 15 amino acids. CDR3 loop: CATSIRTGTSQPQHF. DNA for the CDR3: TGTGCCACCAGCATCCGGACAGGGACGAGTCAGCCCCAGCATTTT.

This chain joins TRBV19 and TRBJ1-1; 7 bases line up with TRBD1. Germline lookup yields CDR1 LNHDA and CDR2 SQIVND (reference sequence). This CDR3 region has 17 residues. Germline trimming cut 6 bases from V and 5 bases from J; bases unmatched to any gene: 18. The chain's CDR3 is CASSLTGAARASTEAFF. DNA for the CDR3: TGTGCCAGTAGCCTAACAGGGGCCGCCCGGGCGAGTACTGAAGCTTTCTTT.

This chain joins TRBV28 and TRBJ1-1, with D possibly being TRBD1 (6 bases). The CDR3 has 13 residues. The V gene's germline CDR1 is MDHEN and CDR2 SYDVKM. V shed 5 bases and J shed 1 base, with 8 bases lying between them. The CDR3 is CASSPTGNTEAFF. CDR3 in DNA: TGTGCCAGCAGTCCGACAGGGAACACTGAAGCTTTCTTT.

The rearrangement joins TRBV6-5 to TRBJ2-3; TRBD2 is a possible D gene (6 bases). The V and J ends lost 7 bases and 4 bases respectively, with 15 bases between them. The CDR3 length is 14 residues. Germline V gene data show CDR1 as MNHEY and CDR2 as SVGAGI. The CDR3: CASTSPGGADTQYF. The CDR3 DNA is TGTGCCAGCACCTCACCCGGGGGTGCAGATACGCAGTATTTT.

The gene calls are TRBV10-3 and TRBJ2-7, with D maybe TRBD2 (5 bases). This CDR3 is built from 12 residues. CDR1 is ENHRY and CDR2 is SYGVKD in the germline V gene. V shed 6 bases and J shed 3 bases, with 9 bases lying between them. CDR3 loop: CAIRTTSYEQYF. CDR3 bases: TGTGCCATCAGGACTACAAGCTACGAGCAGTACTTC.

This rearrangement joins TRBV28 to TRBJ1-2; D might be TRBD1 (5 bases). This CDR3 region has 13 residues. Trimming took off 6 bases at V and 8 bases at J, with 16 bases between the two ends. The germline V gene has CDR1 MDHEN and CDR2 SYDVKM. The CDR3 region has the DNA TGTGCCAGCAGGGATACAGGCGGCTCCGGCTACACCTTC. Its protein is CASRDTGGSGYTF.

The rearrangement joins TRBV18 to TRBJ2-1, with 11 positions matching TRBD2. The germline V gene encodes CDR1 KGHSH and CDR2 LQKENI. The junction had 8 bases not matched to a gene; V was cut back by 0 bases and J by 1 base. The CDR3 contains 19 residues. In DNA, the CDR3 is TGTGCCAGCTCACCACCCGGGACTAGCGGTTCGGGATCCTACAATGAGCAGTTCTTC. Translating gives CASSPPGTSGSGSYNEQFF.

This chain links TRBV18 with TRBJ1-1; a weak D match, TRBD1 (5 bases). There are 14 residues in the CDR3. In germline, CDR1 is KGHSH, CDR2 LQKENI. V was pared by 2 bases and J by 1 base, with 8 bases between. The CDR3 DNA sequence: TGTGCCAGCTCACCAGGGGCGAGGAACACTGAAGCTTTCTTT. Its translation: CASSPGARNTEAFF.

The V call is TRBV3-1 (or the pseudogene TRBV3-2), the J call TRBJ2-6; D is unclear. Germline V gene sequence: CDR1 LGHDT, CDR2 YNNKEL (reference sequence). Trimming stripped 0 bases from V and 4 bases from J, with 7 bases between. The CDR3 loop spans 15 amino acids. CDR3: CASSQELLGANVLTF. The CDR3 DNA reads as TGTGCCAGCAGCCAAGAGCTACTGGGGGCCAACGTCCTGACTTTC.

In its sample, this clone was seen once. The chain uses TRBV7-2 and TRBJ2-3, with TRBD2 matching 10 bases. With 8 bases clipped from V and 5 bases from J, the junction kept 7 bases outside the gene matches. The CDR3 has 14 amino acids. CDR1 and CDR2 from the germline V gene are SGHTA and FQGNSA. The DNA for the CDR3 is TGTGCCAGCCGTAGCGGGGGGCCATTAGATACGCAGTATTTT. Translated: CASRSGGPLDTQYF.

The CDR3 loop is CATSDSGGRNQPQHF. CDR3 DNA sequence: TGTGCCACCAGTGACTCCGGGGGTCGGAATCAGCCCCAGCATTTT. The chain employs TRBV24-1 and TRBJ1-5; the D gene is possibly TRBD1 (5 bases). Trimming took off 4 bases at V and 4 bases at J, with 13 bases between the two ends. CDR1 is KGHDR and CDR2 is SFDVKD in the germline V gene. The length of the CDR3 is 15 residues.

The CDR3 DNA sequence: TGTGCCAGTAGTATATCAGGGGCGCACACCGGGGAGCTGTTTTTT. This encodes CASSISGAHTGELFF. The chain carries TRBV19 and TRBJ2-2, with D perhaps matching TRBD1 (6 bases). V was trimmed by 2 bases and J by 3 bases, leaving 10 bases between them. The CDR3 is 15 amino acids. In germline, CDR1 is LNHDA, CDR2 SQIVND (reference sequence).

This chain uses TRBV28 with TRBJ2-7, with 7 bases fitting TRBD1. The CDR3 has 14 residues. J lost 0 bases, V lost 7 bases, and 6 bases had no gene match. Germline values: CDR1 MDHEN, CDR2 SYDVKM. The CDR3 spells CASTSWDSSYEQYF. The CDR3 coding sequence is TGTGCCAGCACCTCCTGGGACAGCTCCTACGAGCAGTACTTC.

The chain carries TRBV5-4 and TRBJ1-5, with 10 nucleotides matching TRBD1. Germline trimming cut 4 bases from V and 11 bases from J; bases unmatched to any gene: 12. The germline CDR1 and CDR2 sequences are SGHNT and YYREEE (reference sequence). CDR3 size: 15 residues. The CDR3 is CASSQTGGAGSTQHF. The CDR3 region has the DNA TGTGCCAGCAGCCAGACAGGGGGCGCGGGATCGACCCAGCATTTT.

The chain employs TRBV6-5 and TRBJ1-3, with D perhaps TRBD1 (5 bases). The V end was cut by 7 bases, the J end by 3 bases, with 10 bases between. CDR3 length: 13 amino acids. Germline V gene lookup returns CDR1 MNHEY and CDR2 SVGAGI. This chain's CDR3 is CASIQGFGNTIYF. CDR3 sequence (DNA): TGTGCCAGCATCCAGGGCTTTGGAAACACCATATATTTT.

The chain combines TRBV2 with TRBJ1-5, with 8 nucleotides matching TRBD1. V shed 5 bases, J shed 5 bases, and the junction held 5 bases outside the gene matches. Per germline, CDR1 SNHLY and CDR2 FYNNEI. The CDR3 consists of 14 residues. The chain's CDR3 is CASSIDRGYQPQHF. The CDR3, as DNA: TGTGCCAGCAGTATTGACAGGGGCTATCAGCCCCAGCATTTT.

The table lists this clone with a few counts. The gene calls are TRBV27 and TRBJ1-5; 10 nucleotides align to TRBD1. Losses at the gene ends were 6 bases for V and 5 bases for J; bases not matched to a gene: 7. The CDR3 runs 15 residues. The germline V gene encodes CDR1 MNHEY and CDR2 SMNVEV (reference sequence). CDR3 DNA sequence: TGTGCCAGCAGGTCCGGGACAGGGGTCGATCAGCCCCAGCATTTT. Its translation: CASRSGTGVDQPQHF.

CDR3 protein: CASSTEENYRDEHYGYTF. Written as DNA, the CDR3 is TGTGCCAGTAGTACAGAGGAAAACTACAGGGACGAACACTATGGCTACACCTTC. V and J are TRBV19 and TRBJ1-2; tentatively, D is TRBD1 (6 bases). Germline V gives CDR1 LNHDA, CDR2 SQIVND (reference sequence). V dropped 4 bases and J dropped 3 bases, with 24 bases sitting between them. The CDR3 is made up of 18 amino acids.